This T cell receptor (beta chain) was obtained from a study of regulatory T cells in long-lasting Graves disease. Across the study: Newly diagnosed Graves' patients had taken antithyroid drugs under 3 months.

Indicated time point: newly diagnosed GD, antithyroid drugs for less than 3 months. From RNA extracted from PBMCs, the TCR library was made. The TCR beta library used iRepertoire HTBI primers with Arm-PCR amplification of CDR3. MiXCR was run by TCRdb on the multiplex PCR reads, yielding one entry per CDR3 protein. The sample records roughly 520,000 distinct CDR3 sequences, about 11% being singletons. As concerns this clonotype: A clone one base away is much larger, so this may be a read error.

Germline loops: CDR1 GTSNPN, CDR2 SVGIG (reference sequence). The CDR3 totals 19 residues. This sample was shared with a second study, whose subject was T cells in Graves' hyperthyroidism and ophthalmopathy.

The J gene is TRBJ2-3, the V gene TRBV30; 7 nucleotides agree with TRBD2. The J call could be wrong; TRBJ2-1 is a better fit for the DNA end. The TCR was taken from a woman in her thirties with Graves disease. Sequencing used peripheral blood mononuclear cells (PBMCs), obtained at new diagnosis, from a patient treated with antithyroid drugs. Here the CDR3 reads CAWSVLGLLASARNNGQFF. The DNA of the CDR3 is TGTGCCTGGAGTGTATTGGGACTATTAGCTAGCGCTAGAAACAATGGGCAGTTCTTC.